Listed below are T cell receptor beta chains from one sample, sequenced in a study of control samples from healthy donors and cancer patients. Assay: immunoSEQ multiplex PCR; the TCRdb copy retains only in-frame clones and omits some. The table records about 120,000 clones, 88% of them present only once. The sequenced sample consisted of blood. All receptors derive from an older woman in good health. CDR3s include the opening cysteine and the closing phenylalanine or tryptophan. Each record gives: V gene, clone size, D gene, J gene, CDR3 protein, CDR3 DNA. The D gene is left open where the match is weak. Clone size is stated in some rows and not others, as once, few, many or a class when expanded.

TRBV7-7	.	.	TRBJ1-5	CASSLALKGVGSNQPQHF	TGTGCTAGCAGCTTAGCGCTGAAGGGAGTAGGGAGCAATCAGCCCCAGCATTTT
TRBV18	once	.	TRBJ2-7	CASSHSRTDYEQYF	TGTGCCAGCTCACACTCCCGGACGGACTACGAGCAGTACTTC
TRBV10-1	.	TRBD2	TRBJ2-3	CASSEALAGSTDTQYF	TGCGCCAGCAGTGAGGCACTAGCGGGGAGCACAGATACGCAGTATTTT
TRBV6-5	once	.	TRBJ2-1	CASSYSSPNYNEQFF	TGTGCCAGCAGTTACTCGAGCCCAAACTACAATGAGCAGTTCTTC
TRBV9	.	TRBD1	TRBJ1-6	CASSVTVRTGDSPLHF	TGTGCCAGCAGCGTAACAGTTAGGACAGGGGATTCACCCCTCCACTTT
TRBV2	.	.	TRBJ1-1	CASSGDAEAFF	TGTGCCAGCAGTGGGGACGCAGAAGCTTTCTTT
TRBV4-1	.	.	TRBJ2-1	CASSRGPYNEQFF	TGCGCCAGCAGCCGCGGGCCTTACAATGAGCAGTTCTTC
TRBV27	.	TRBD1	TRBJ1-2	CASSTRQGRVDGGYTF	TGTGCCAGCAGTACCAGACAGGGTAGGGTCGATGGTGGCTACACCTTC
TRBV19	.	.	TRBJ2-2	CASSIVLTSGELFF	TGTGCCAGTAGTATAGTGCTTACATCCGGGGAGCTGTTTTTT
TRBV6-5	.	TRBD1	TRBJ1-1	CASSRQGWSFF	TGTGCCAGCAGCCGACAGGGGTGGTCTTTCTTT
TRBV12-3/TRBV12-4	.	.	TRBJ1-2	CASRHEVGSGYTF	TGTGCCAGCAGGCACGAGGTGGGTTCTGGCTACACCTTC
TRBV13	.	.	TRBJ1-6	CASTSRRALGTNSSPLHF	TGTGCCAGCACCTCGCGGAGGGCCCTGGGGACAAACAGTTCACCCCTCCACTTT
TRBV2	.	.	TRBJ1-3	CASSVGLAGNTIYF	TGTGCCAGCAGTGTAGGGTTAGCTGGAAACACCATATATTTT
TRBV27	.	.	TRBJ1-4	CASSLAGTREKLFF	TGTGCCAGCTCTTTGGCCGGGACAAGGGAAAAACTGTTTTTT
TRBV24-1	.	.	TRBJ2-3	CATSAGQGTDTQYF	TGTGCCACCAGTGCCGGCCAGGGCACAGATACGCAGTATTTT
TRBV11-1	.	.	TRBJ1-2	CASSHGQRYGYTF	TGTGCCAGCAGCCACGGACAGCGATATGGCTACACCTTC
TRBV11-2	once	.	TRBJ1-2	CASSLEAVPLYGYTF	TGTGCCAGCAGCTTAGAGGCAGTTCCCCTCTATGGCTACACCTTC
TRBV7-8	once	.	TRBJ2-3	CASSLGSGTNTQYF	TGTGCCAGCAGCTTGGGTAGCGGCACTAATACGCAGTATTTT
TRBV27	.	.	TRBJ2-1	CASSPPRARPNNEQFF	TGTGCCAGCAGTCCGCCCCGGGCCCGGCCGAACAATGAGCAGTTCTTC
TRBV3-1/TRBV3-2	.	.	TRBJ2-1	CASSQGLGDEQFF	TGTGCCAGCAGCCAAGGCCTCGGCGATGAGCAGTTCTTC
TRBV7-9	once	.	TRBJ1-2	CASSLGGISEDGYTF	TGTGCCAGCAGCTTAGGGGGGATCTCGGAGGATGGCTACACCTTC
TRBV5-1	.	TRBD2	TRBJ2-5	CASRRDLAGETQYF	TGCGCCAGCAGAAGGGACCTAGCGGGAGAGACCCAGTACTTC
TRBV27	.	TRBD1	TRBJ2-3	CASSFRDRAGDTQYF	TGTGCCAGCAGTTTCAGGGACAGGGCTGGAGATACGCAGTATTTT
TRBV27	.	.	TRBJ1-2	CASSFIEGFNYGYTF	TGTGCCAGCAGTTTTATTGAGGGATTCAACTATGGCTACACCTTC
TRBV7-8	.	.	TRBJ1-3	CASSELGISGNTIYF	TGTGCCAGCAGCGAATTAGGGATTTCTGGAAACACCATATATTTT
TRBV5-1	once	.	TRBJ2-2	CASSLVAEAGELFF	TGCGCCAGCAGCTTGGTGGCGGAAGCCGGGGAGCTGTTTTTT
TRBV6-5	.	.	TRBJ1-4	CASSYSSGGKLFF	TGTGCCAGCAGTTACTCGTCCGGGGGAAAACTGTTTTTT
TRBV6-5	.	TRBD1	TRBJ1-6	CASSTQGATNSPLHF	TGTGCCAGCAGTACGCAGGGGGCCACTAATTCACCCCTCCACTTT
TRBV9	.	TRBD1	TRBJ1-2	CASSVSTGGPGEGYTF	TGTGCCAGCAGCGTATCCACAGGGGGGCCTGGGGAGGGCTACACCTTC
TRBV7-2	.	.	TRBJ1-5	CASSLDGGGRPQHF	TGTGCCAGCAGCTTAGATGGTGGTGGGAGACCCCAGCATTTT
TRBV29-1	.	.	TRBJ2-5	CSVEGGGAREETQYF	TGCAGCGTTGAGGGCGGCGGGGCGAGAGAAGAGACCCAGTACTTC
TRBV9	.	TRBD1	TRBJ2-3	CASSSLDRDSTDTQYF	TGTGCCAGCAGCTCCCTGGACAGGGACAGCACAGATACGCAGTATTTT
TRBV11-2	.	TRBD1	TRBJ1-6	CASSSNSGGSNSPLHF	TGTGCCAGCAGCTCTAATTCAGGGGGGAGCAATTCACCCCTCCACTTT
TRBV21-1	.	.	TRBJ1-2	CARHKNDREVLEDYGYTF	TGTGCCAGACACAAGAATGACAGGGAAGTTCTGGAGGACTATGGCTACACCTTC
TRBV5-1	.	TRBD1	TRBJ1-2	CASSSRDRDYYGYTF	TGCGCCAGCAGCTCCCGGGACAGAGACTACTATGGCTACACCTTC
TRBV7-9	.	.	TRBJ1-1	CASSPRGGSGTEAFF	TGTGCCAGCAGCCCTCGTGGGGGGAGTGGCACTGAAGCTTTCTTT
TRBV5-4	once	TRBD2	TRBJ2-2	CASSPSGGRNTGELFF	TGTGCCAGCAGCCCGAGCGGGGGGCGAAACACCGGGGAGCTGTTTTTT
TRBV5-1	once	TRBD1	TRBJ1-4	CASSLTGGSANEKLFF	TGCGCCAGCAGCCTGACAGGGGGCTCAGCTAATGAAAAACTGTTTTTT
TRBV19	.	.	TRBJ2-6	CASSLRGEPNVLTF	TGTGCCAGTAGTCTTCGCGGGGAGCCCAACGTCCTGACTTTC
TRBV27	.	TRBD2	TRBJ2-7	CASRLSGGPSYEQYF	TGTGCCAGCAGGTTAAGCGGGGGTCCCTCCTACGAGCAGTACTTC
TRBV12-3/TRBV12-4	once	.	TRBJ1-4	CASNPGIGEKLFF	TGTGCCAGTAACCCCGGCATCGGAGAAAAACTGTTTTTT
TRBV9	.	TRBD1	TRBJ1-4	CASSPYGTGATNEKLFF	TGTGCCAGCAGCCCTTATGGGACAGGGGCAACTAATGAAAAACTGTTTTTT
TRBV29-1	.	TRBD1	TRBJ1-2	CSVVPGQGAQIYGYTF	TGCAGCGTCGTTCCGGGACAGGGGGCCCAGATCTATGGCTACACCTTC
TRBV7-2	.	.	TRBJ1-5	CASSEHPNQPQHF	TGTGCCAGCAGCGAACACCCCAATCAGCCCCAGCATTTT
TRBV7-2	.	TRBD2	TRBJ2-7	CASSGSGGTYEQYF	TGTGCCAGCAGCGGTAGCGGGGGGACCTACGAGCAGTACTTC